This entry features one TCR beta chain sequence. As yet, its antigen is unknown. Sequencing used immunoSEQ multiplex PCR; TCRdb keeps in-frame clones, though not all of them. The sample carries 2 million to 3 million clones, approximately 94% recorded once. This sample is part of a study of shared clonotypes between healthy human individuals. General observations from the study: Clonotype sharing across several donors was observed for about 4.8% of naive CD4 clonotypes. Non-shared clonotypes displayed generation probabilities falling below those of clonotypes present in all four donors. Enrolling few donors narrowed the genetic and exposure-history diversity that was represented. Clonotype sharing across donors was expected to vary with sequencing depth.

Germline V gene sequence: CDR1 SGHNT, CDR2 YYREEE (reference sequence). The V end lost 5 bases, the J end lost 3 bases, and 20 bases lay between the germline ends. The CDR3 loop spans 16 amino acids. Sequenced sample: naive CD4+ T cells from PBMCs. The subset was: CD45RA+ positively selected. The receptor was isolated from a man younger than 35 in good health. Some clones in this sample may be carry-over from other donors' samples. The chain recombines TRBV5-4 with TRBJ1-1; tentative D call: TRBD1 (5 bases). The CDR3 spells CASSQGRLGGYTEAFF. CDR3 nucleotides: TGTGCCAGCAGTCAAGGCAGATTGGGGGGTTACACTGAAGCTTTCTTT.